The source of this TCR beta chain is a study of T cell responses to AZD1222 COVID-19 vaccine. General study points: Variant regions that are unmutated are reportedly the target of nearly half of spike-specific TCRs.

TCRdb's table, derived via immunoSEQ multiplex PCR, lists solely in-frame clones and lacks some. This sample has some 73,000 clones, with nearly 90% found just once. Trimming removed 2 bases at V and 5 bases at J, with 3 bases between. CDR1 and CDR2 (germline): KGHSH, LQKENI. This CDR3 has 11 residues. Comments on this clone: Its target is not known.

Sequences were derived from peripheral blood, sampled 28 days after the second AZD1222 dose. The chain carries TRBV18 and TRBJ2-5; D gene unclear. The TCR sequence derives from an adult who received the AZD1222 COVID-19 vaccine. The CDR3 region is CASSPRETQYF. The CDR3 DNA sequence: TGTGCCAGCTCACCAAGGGAGACCCAGTACTTC.